The 25 T cell receptor beta chains below were found in one sample sequenced in a study of cytomegalovirus exposure and HLA in healthy donors. The primer mix had 60 Vbeta and 13 Jbeta primers. Profiled with immunoSEQ multiplex PCR; TCRdb holds only in-frame clones, not every one. The table lists approximately 170,000 clones, approximately 83% of them singletons. Material: PBMCs. The receptors were sampled from a boy younger than 10 in good health and CMV-seronegative.

The chain employs TRBV7-9 and TRBJ2-7; 7 bases are shared with TRBD1. Losses at the gene ends were 1 base for V and 2 bases for J; bases not matched to a gene: 2. Germline CDR1 is SEHNR and CDR2 is FQNEAQ (reference sequence). CDR3 length: 14 amino acids. CDR3 amino acids: CASSLGTGPYEQYF. For the CDR3, the DNA is TGTGCCAGCAGCTTAGGGACAGGACCCTACGAGCAGTACTTC.

This rearrangement joins TRBV7-6 to TRBJ2-3; possibly TRBD1 for D (5 bases). The germline CDR1 and CDR2 sequences are SGHVS and FNYEAQ. Trimming removed 1 base from V and 6 bases from J, with 8 bases in between. This CDR3 spans 13 amino acids. The CDR3 bases are TGTGCCAGCAGCTTAGGGGGCCTGGATACGCAGTATTTT. Translation: CASSLGGLDTQYF.

The CDR3 nucleotides read TGTGCCACAACGCCGGGACACTTCACAGATACGCAGTATTTT. This codes for CATTPGHFTDTQYF. This chain uses TRBV19 with TRBJ2-3; D perhaps matches TRBD1 (6 bases). The CDR3 length is 14 residues. The germline V and J ends were trimmed by 10 bases and 2 bases, with 16 bases remaining between them. Per the germline V gene, CDR1 is LNHDA and CDR2 is SQIVND (reference sequence).

CDR3 sequence: CASSRNRGADTGELFF. CDR3 in DNA: TGTGCCAGCAGCCGAAACAGGGGGGCGGACACCGGGGAGCTGTTTTTT. The rearrangement links TRBV7-9 to TRBJ2-2, with 8 bases aligning to TRBD1. The CDR3 loop spans 16 amino acids. Germline V lookup: CDR1 SEHNR, CDR2 FQNEAQ (reference sequence). The V and J ends lost 5 bases and 3 bases, in that order; junction bases with no gene match: 8.

The chain carries TRBV27 and TRBJ1-5, with a weak D call TRBD1 (6 bases). This CDR3 spans 15 amino acids. The germline V gene encodes CDR1 MNHEY and CDR2 SMNVEV (reference sequence). V lost 5 bases and J lost 6, with 17 bases in between. CDR3 nucleotide sequence: TGTGCCAGCAGTCCACAGGGTATTGGGGGTCAGCCCCAGCATTTT. Protein: CASSPQGIGGQPQHF.

V gene TRBV6-1 combines with J gene TRBJ2-1; 11 bases are a match to TRBD2. Germline assignment: CDR1 MNHNS and CDR2 SASEGT. The CDR3 sequence is 16 residues long. V lost 5 bases to trimming and J lost 6 bases; unmatched junction nucleotides: 9. Written as DNA, the CDR3 is TGTGCCAGCAGTCAAGGAGGGACTAGCGGCGTCAATGAGCAGTTCTTC. This gives the protein CASSQGGTSGVNEQFF.

This rearrangement joins TRBV5-1 to TRBJ2-1; 7 bases match TRBD1. Trimming took 3 bases from V and 6 from J; bases not matched to a gene: 3. Germline CDR1 reads SGHRS; CDR2 reads YFSETQ. The CDR3 extends over 13 amino acids. The DNA of the CDR3 is TGCGCCAGCAGCTCCCGGACAGGCAATGAGCAGTTCTTC. This translates into CASSSRTGNEQFF.

This rearrangement joins TRBV7-9 to TRBJ2-5; D is possibly TRBD1 (5 bases). Trimming pared 5 bases from V and 6 bases from J, leaving 13 bases between. Germline V lookup: CDR1 SEHNR, CDR2 FQNEAQ (reference sequence). The CDR3 length is 13 residues. The CDR3: CASSLRQGQTQYF. The CDR3 DNA follows: TGTGCCAGCAGCCTTCGGCAGGGTCAGACCCAGTACTTC.

The rearrangement links TRBV10-3 to TRBJ2-7, with TRBD2 matching over 7 bases. The V gene's germline CDR1 is ENHRY and CDR2 SYGVKD. Trimming removed 3 bases from V and 3 bases from J; junction bases left unmatched: 5. The CDR3 consists of 14 residues. The CDR3, as DNA: TGTGCCATCAGTGACCACTTAGCGGGCTACGAGCAGTACTTC. It translates to CAISDHLAGYEQYF.

The table lists this clone with a count of one. The V and J genes are TRBV30 and TRBJ2-2; 7 positions agree with TRBD2. Germline V gene data show CDR1 as GTSNPN and CDR2 as SVGIG (reference sequence). There are 18 residues in the CDR3. After removal of 4 bases from V and 0 bases from J, the junction contained 14 bases not matched to a gene. The CDR3 nucleotides read TGTGCCTGGAATACCCCGGGGAGGGGACTCCCGAACACCGGGGAGCTGTTTTTT. This translates into CAWNTPGRGLPNTGELFF. The full variable domain, rest sourced from reference TRBV30 and TRBJ2-2, is SQTIHQWPATLVQPVGSPLSLECTVEGTSNPNLYWYRQAAGRGLQLLFYSVGIGQISSEVPQNLSASRPQDRQFILSSKKLLLSDSGFYLCAWNTPGRGLPNTGELFFGEGSRLTVL.

The V gene is TRBV5-6, the J gene TRBJ2-7; 8 nucleotides agree with TRBD2. J lost 5 bases, V lost 1 base, and 11 bases had no gene match. Germline-derived CDR1 and CDR2 are SGHDT and YYEEEE. There are 16 residues in the CDR3. CDR3 in amino acids: CASSLLAGAGAHEQYV. The DNA of the CDR3 is TGTGCCAGCAGCTTGCTAGCGGGCGCCGGGGCCCACGAGCAGTACGTC.

The chain carries TRBV7-9 and TRBJ2-3; D might be TRBD2 (5 bases). The length of the CDR3 is 15 residues. Germline V gives CDR1 SEHNR, CDR2 FQNEAQ (reference sequence). V was pared by 0 bases and J by 3 bases, with 10 bases between. For the CDR3, the DNA is TGTGCCAGCAGCTTAGCTAGCGTAATTACAGATACGCAGTATTTT. Its protein product is CASSLASVITDTQYF.

The genes are TRBV6-6 and TRBJ2-1; TRBD1 matches at 9 bases. Per germline, CDR1 MNHNY and CDR2 SVGAGI (reference sequence). With V trimmed by 6 bases and J by 7 bases, 7 bases remained unmatched. The length of the CDR3 is 14 residues. The CDR3 DNA reads as TGTGCCAGCAGCAAACCGGGACAGGGAAATGAGCAGTTCTTC. Encoded protein: CASSKPGQGNEQFF.

This clone was seen just once. V is TRBV10-3 and J is TRBJ1-2; TRBD1 matches at 8 bases. V lost 7 bases and J lost 2; bases outside the gene matches: 12. The germline gives CDR1 ENHRY, CDR2 SYGVKD. The CDR3 covers 16 residues. This CDR3 reads CAITPTIDRGNYGYTF. For the CDR3, the DNA is TGTGCCATCACCCCGACAATAGACAGGGGAAACTATGGCTACACCTTC.

The chain carries TRBV13 and TRBJ2-1; 8 bases fit TRBD1. Losses at the gene ends were 2 bases for V and 10 bases for J; bases not matched to a gene: 7. The CDR3 is 14 amino acids. CDR1 and CDR2 (germline): PRHDT, FYEKMQ (reference sequence). CDR3 sequence: CASSLNWAGGEQFF. The DNA for the CDR3 is TGTGCCAGCAGCTTAAATTGGGCAGGGGGCGAGCAGTTCTTC.

The V gene is TRBV30, the J gene TRBJ2-7, with TRBD1 matching over 8 bases. This CDR3 has 15 amino acids. V was pared by 2 bases and J by 3 bases, with 9 bases of the junction left unmatched. The V gene's germline CDR1 is GTSNPN and CDR2 SVGIG (reference sequence). The CDR3 sequence: CAWSPDRGPFYEQYF. The CDR3 region has the DNA TGTGCCTGGAGTCCTGACAGGGGCCCATTCTACGAGCAGTACTTC. Combining the CDR3 with reference TRBV30 and TRBJ2-7 gives the whole variable domain SQTIHQWPATLVQPVGSPLSLECTVEGTSNPNLYWYRQAAGRGLQLLFYSVGIGQISSEVPQNLSASRPQDRQFILSSKKLLLSDSGFYLCAWSPDRGPFYEQYFGPGTRLTVT.

This chain joins TRBV14 and TRBJ1-2; possibly TRBD1 for D (5 bases). The CDR3 sequence is 14 residues long. CDR1 and CDR2 (germline): SGHDN, FVKESK. Between the trimmed V and J ends, which lost 9 bases and 3 bases, there was a span of 17 bases. CDR3 in amino acids: CARDDRGHHYGYTF. As DNA, the CDR3 is TGTGCCAGGGATGACAGAGGCCACCACTATGGCTACACCTTC. The whole variable domain, filled in from reference TRBV14 and TRBJ1-2, reads EAGVTQFPSHSVIEKGQTVTLRCDPISGHDNLYWYRRVMGKEIKFLLHFVKESKQDESGMPNNRFLAERTGGTYSTLKVQPAELEDSGVYFCARDDRGHHYGYTFGSGTRLTVV.

This clone came up a few times. CDR3 nucleotides: TGTGCCAGCAGTCGACTAGCGGGAGGTTCTAATGAGCAGTTCTTC. Protein: CASSRLAGGSNEQFF. This sequence joins TRBV6-5 and TRBJ2-1, with TRBD2 identical over 13 bases. CDR1 is MNHEY, CDR2 SVGAGI, per germline. The CDR3 runs 15 residues. J gave up 7 bases and V 5 bases, and 5 bases lay outside the gene matches.

There are a few counts of this clone. The chain uses TRBV6-1 and TRBJ1-2, with D tentatively TRBD1 (6 bases). The CDR3 length is 14 residues. Germline-derived CDR1 and CDR2 are MNHNS and SASEGT. V lost 1 base and J 3 bases, leaving 9 bases between the germline ends. The CDR3 loop is CASSEGGPDYGYTF. In DNA form, the CDR3 reads TGTGCCAGCAGTGAAGGGGGGCCGGACTATGGCTACACCTTC.

V gene TRBV5-1 combines with J gene TRBJ1-1, with TRBD1 identical over 10 bases. This CDR3 contains 14 residues. The V gene's germline CDR1 is SGHRS and CDR2 YFSETQ. After removal of 4 bases from V and 7 bases from J, the junction contained 7 bases not matched to a gene. The CDR3 protein is CASSPGTGADEAFF. The CDR3 bases are TGCGCCAGCAGCCCAGGGACAGGGGCCGATGAAGCTTTCTTT.

The chain combines TRBV2 with TRBJ1-2, with D maybe TRBD1 (6 bases). Trimming took off 8 bases at V and 4 bases at J, with 14 bases between the two ends. Germline CDR1 SNHLY, CDR2 FYNNEI. CDR3 length equals 13 residues. CDR3 coding DNA: TGTGCCAGCGCCCGGACAGCCGTCTATGGCTACACCTTC. It specifies CASARTAVYGYTF.

The CDR3 spells CASSQVPPAANTGELFF. The DNA for the CDR3 is TGCGCCAGCAGCCAAGTCCCCCCAGCGGCGAACACCGGGGAGCTGTTTTTT. V usage is TRBV4-1 and J usage is TRBJ2-2; tentatively, D is TRBD2 (5 bases). Trimming took 1 base from V and 0 from J, leaving 12 bases between them. The CDR3 is 17 residues long. The germline V gene has CDR1 MGHRA and CDR2 YSYEKL.

The rearrangement uses TRBV19 and TRBJ1-2; 9 nucleotides match TRBD1. Germline CDR1 reads LNHDA; CDR2 reads SQIVND (reference sequence). This CDR3 spans 16 amino acids. V lost 7 bases to trimming and J lost 4 bases; unmatched junction nucleotides: 13. The CDR3 sequence is CASKGSRGQGSYGYTF. CDR3 nucleotides: TGTGCCAGTAAGGGGAGTAGGGGACAGGGATCCTATGGCTACACCTTC.

The V call is TRBV5-6, the J call TRBJ2-1, with 10 bases identical to TRBD2. This CDR3 has 16 amino acids. From germline, CDR1 is SGHDT and CDR2 YYEEEE. The V gene end was trimmed by 4 bases and the J gene end by 8 bases; junction bases not matched to a gene: 12. In DNA form, the CDR3 reads TGTGCCAGCAGCGAATCACTAGCGGGGCTCTTCGATGAGCAGTTCTTC. As protein: CASSESLAGLFDEQFF.

CDR3 protein: CAWSRDINSGNTIYF. In DNA form, the CDR3 reads TGTGCCTGGAGCCGGGACATAAACTCTGGAAACACCATATATTTT. This chain links TRBV30 with TRBJ1-3; D is possibly TRBD1 (6 bases). This CDR3 spans 15 amino acids. Germline loops: CDR1 GTSNPN, CDR2 SVGIG (reference sequence). Trimming cost V 3 bases and J 0 bases, with 12 bases left between them.